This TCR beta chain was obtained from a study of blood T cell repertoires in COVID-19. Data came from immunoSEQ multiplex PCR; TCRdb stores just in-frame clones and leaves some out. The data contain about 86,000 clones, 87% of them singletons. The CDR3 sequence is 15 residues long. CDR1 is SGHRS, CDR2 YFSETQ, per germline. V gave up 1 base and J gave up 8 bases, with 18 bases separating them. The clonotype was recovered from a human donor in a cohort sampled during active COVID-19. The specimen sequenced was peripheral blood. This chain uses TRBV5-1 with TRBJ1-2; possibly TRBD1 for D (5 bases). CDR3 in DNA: TGCGCCAGCAGCTTGAATCCAGGGCCCTTACGAGGCTACACCTTC. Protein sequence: CASSLNPGPLRGYTF.